One sample yielded the 25 T cell receptor beta chains listed below, sequenced in a study of cytomegalovirus exposure and HLA in healthy donors (TCRdb year 2017). Libraries came from the immunoSEQ multiplex PCR assay. A mixture of 60 forward primers for TCR Vbeta segments and 13 reverse primers for TCR Jbeta segments was used in the multiplex PCR. Imported from immuneACCESS, the table was reduced by TCRdb to in-frame sequences with V and J called. These copies leave out some clones; in studies compared against another copy, an unresolved V gene accounts for under half, and the cause of the remainder is not known. Across this sample there are roughly 150,000 clones, with more than 65% seen only once. The ten largest clones take up 1% to 1.5% of the sample. Sequenced material: PBMCs. The receptors come from a man aged 45 to 65 in good health and CMV-seropositive.

This sequence joins TRBV7-2 and TRBJ2-1; TRBD1 agrees at 9 bases. CDR3 length: 15 residues. V trimming: 4 bases; J trimming: 6 bases; junction bases outside the gene matches: 7. In germline, CDR1 is SGHTA, CDR2 FQGNSA. As DNA, the CDR3 is TGTGCCAGCAGCTATCAACAGGGGGCTAGCAATGAGCAGTTCTTC. Protein: CASSYQQGASNEQFF. Together with reference TRBV7-2 and TRBJ2-1, the CDR3 gives the full variable domain: GAGVSQSPSNKVTEKGKDVELRCDPISGHTALYWYRQSLGQGLEFLIYFQGNSAPDKSGLPSDRFSAERTGGSVSTLTIQRTQQEDSAVYLCASSYQQGASNEQFFGPGTRLTVL.

Only one count was recorded for this clone. The V call is TRBV9, the J call TRBJ2-3; TRBD2 agrees at 7 bases. The CDR3 sequence is 15 residues long. With 0 bases clipped from V and 6 bases from J, the junction kept 7 bases outside the gene matches. CDR1 is SGDLS and CDR2 is YYNGEE in the germline V gene. The CDR3, as DNA: TGTGCCAGCAGCGTAGAGAGCGGGAAAGCCGATACGCAGTATTTT. Translation gives CASSVESGKADTQYF. Full variable domain (missing parts from reference TRBV9 and TRBJ2-3): DSGVTQTPKHLITATGQRVTLRCSPRSGDLSVYWYQQSLDQGLQFLIQYYNGEERAKGNILERFSAQQFPDLHSELNLSSLELGDSALYFCASSVESGKADTQYFGPGTRLTVL.

The gene calls are TRBV4-1 and TRBJ1-1; 8 nucleotides agree with TRBD1. V trimming: 3 bases; J trimming: 3 bases; junction bases outside the gene matches: 6. CDR1 is MGHRA and CDR2 is YSYEKL in the germline V gene. This CDR3 comprises 15 residues. The CDR3 is CASSQGTGWDTEAFF. DNA for the CDR3: TGCGCCAGCAGCCAGGGGACAGGCTGGGACACTGAAGCTTTCTTT.

This chain connects TRBV7-9 to TRBJ1-5, with TRBD1 matching over 10 bases. CDR1 is SEHNR, CDR2 FQNEAQ, per germline (reference sequence). This CDR3 has 17 residues. Germline trimming cut 4 bases from V and 1 base from J; bases unmatched to any gene: 7. CDR3 loop: CASSSGQGGWSNQPQHF. For the CDR3, the DNA is TGTGCCAGCAGCTCCGGACAGGGGGGATGGAGCAATCAGCCCCAGCATTTT.

In its sample, this clone was seen once. This chain uses TRBV28 with TRBJ2-7; possibly TRBD1 for D (6 bases). CDR1 is MDHEN and CDR2 is SYDVKM in the germline V gene. Trimming shortened V by 6 bases and J by 2 bases, and 17 bases separated the two germline ends. This CDR3 region has 15 residues. Written as DNA, the CDR3 is TGTGCCAGCAGCACCCAGGACAGCCCCCCCTACGAGCAGTACTTC. It is translated as CASSTQDSPPYEQYF.

This sequence joins TRBV5-1 and TRBJ2-2; 8 positions match TRBD1. Trimming took 1 base from V and 5 from J; bases not matched to a gene: 4. The CDR3 has 15 amino acids. Germline values: CDR1 SGHRS, CDR2 YFSETQ. The CDR3 is CASSLTGGDTGELFF. Written as DNA, the CDR3 is TGCGCCAGCAGCTTGACAGGGGGAGATACCGGGGAGCTGTTTTTT.

This chain uses TRBV28 with TRBJ2-7, with TRBD2 matching 10 bases. The CDR3 consists of 15 residues. Germline-derived CDR1 and CDR2 are MDHEN and SYDVKM. Unmatched junction bases numbered 8, after V lost 4 bases and J lost 5 bases. The CDR3 DNA reads as TGTGCCAGCAGTTCTGCGGGGACTAGCGCGAACGAGCAGTACTTC. It yields the protein CASSSAGTSANEQYF.

The CDR3 DNA follows: TGTGCCAGCAGCCCCTGGGGAGCGGGAGTGGAGACCCAGTACTTC. Its protein product is CASSPWGAGVETQYF. This chain uses TRBV2 with TRBJ2-5; 8 bases are shared with TRBD2. Germline assignment: CDR1 SNHLY and CDR2 FYNNEI. The CDR3 has 15 amino acids. V gave up 6 bases and J gave up 5 bases; unmatched junction bases: 11.

This clone turned up a few times. V usage is TRBV2 and J usage is TRBJ1-2; 9 bases are shared with TRBD1. Germline-derived CDR1 and CDR2 are SNHLY and FYNNEI. The CDR3 consists of 14 residues. V was pared by 6 bases and J by 8 bases, with 10 bases of the junction left unmatched. In nucleotides, the CDR3 is TGTGCCAGCAGGGAGGGACAGGGAAGCGACGGCTACACCTTC. Its protein product is CASREGQGSDGYTF.

The chain carries TRBV27 and TRBJ1-6; 8 positions match TRBD1. CDR1 MNHEY and CDR2 SMNVEV come from the germline V gene (reference sequence). The V gene end was trimmed by 7 bases and the J gene end by 9 bases; junction bases not matched to a gene: 17. CDR3 size: 17 residues. The CDR3 DNA is TGTGCCAGCAAACCGGGACAGGTCGCCCCCCTTGGTTCACCCCTCCACTTT. It codes for CASKPGQVAPLGSPLHF.

V is TRBV18 and J is TRBJ1-2, with 7 bases aligning to TRBD1. This CDR3 is built from 14 residues. V lost 3 bases to trimming and J lost 6 bases; unmatched junction nucleotides: 7. Germline V gene sequence: CDR1 KGHSH, CDR2 LQKENI. The CDR3, as DNA: TGTGCCAGCTCACCCGACAGGGTAGCTCATGGCTACACCTTC. Its protein product is CASSPDRVAHGYTF. Full variable domain (outside the CDR3, taken from reference TRBV18 and TRBJ1-2): NAGVMQNPRHLVRRRGQEARLRCSPMKGHSHVYWYRQLPEEGLKFMVYLQKENIIDESGMPKERFSAEFPKEGPSILRIQQVVRGDSAAYFCASSPDRVAHGYTFGSGTRLTVV.

This chain connects TRBV20-1 to TRBJ2-1; D not certain. V was cut by 1 base and J by 15 bases, with 13 bases left in between. From germline, CDR1 is DFQATT and CDR2 SNEGSKA (reference sequence). The CDR3 is 11 residues long. CDR3 bases: TGCAGTGCTAGAGGGTGGGCCGGTTTGTTCTTC. This sequence encodes CSARGWAGLFF.

The chain has TRBV5-1 and TRBJ2-3; 8 bases map to TRBD2. Trimming removed 5 bases from V and 4 bases from J; junction bases left unmatched: 12. CDR1 and CDR2 (germline): SGHRS, YFSETQ. The CDR3 is 16 amino acids. The CDR3 loop is CASSGGGSPSADTQYF. CDR3 nucleotide sequence: TGCGCCAGCAGTGGCGGGGGGTCCCCTAGCGCAGATACGCAGTATTTT.

The chain carries TRBV9 and TRBJ2-2, with a possible D match to TRBD2 (7 bases). Trimming stripped 1 base from V and 2 bases from J, with 18 bases between. Germline CDR1 and CDR2: SGDLS and YYNGEE. There are 18 residues in the CDR3. DNA of the CDR3: TGTGCCAGCAGCGTAACACTTTGGGGGGGCGGAAACACCGGGGAGCTGTTTTTT. It codes for CASSVTLWGGGNTGELFF.

A note on this clone: Mismatch with germline at one junction end may stem from a read error. The V gene is TRBV7-9, the J gene TRBJ2-6; 7 bases match TRBD1. CDR1 is SEHNR and CDR2 is FQNEAQ in the germline V gene (reference sequence). This CDR3 comprises 16 residues. The CDR3 sequence: CSSRSMTGNGANVLTF. Written as DNA, the CDR3 is TGTTCCAGCAGGTCGATGACAGGGAACGGGGCCAACGTCCTGACTTTC.

The chain is built from TRBV7-9 and TRBJ2-1; D possibly corresponds to TRBD1 (6 bases). The CDR3 is 14 residues long. V lost 7 bases and J 6 bases, leaving 16 bases between the germline ends. From germline, CDR1 is SEHNR and CDR2 FQNEAQ (reference sequence). The CDR3 reads CASTGVSPRNEQFF. The CDR3 nucleotides read TGTGCCAGCACAGGGGTCTCCCCCCGCAATGAGCAGTTCTTC.

The genes are TRBV7-2 and TRBJ2-1; tentative D call: TRBD1 (6 bases). The V gene's germline CDR1 is SGHTA and CDR2 FQGNSA. The CDR3 has 12 amino acids. V lost 4 bases to trimming and J lost 8 bases, with 9 bases between them. This chain's CDR3 is CASSSTGYEQFF. Here the CDR3 DNA reads TGTGCCAGCAGCTCGACAGGTTATGAGCAGTTCTTC.

V usage is TRBV29-1 and J usage is TRBJ2-7, with 8 bases aligning to TRBD1. The V gene end was trimmed by 7 bases and the J gene end by 5 bases; junction bases not matched to a gene: 7. Germline CDR1 and CDR2: SQVTM and ANQGSEA. The CDR3 has 12 amino acids. The CDR3 protein is CSARTGRNEQYF. Written as DNA, the CDR3 is TGCAGCGCCCGGACAGGGAGGAACGAGCAGTACTTC.

The chain couples TRBV5-1 to TRBJ2-1; 8 bases align to TRBD1. Trimming removed 6 bases from V and 7 bases from J; junction bases left unmatched: 12. The CDR3 spans 15 residues. Germline values: CDR1 SGHRS, CDR2 YFSETQ. CDR3 DNA: TGCGCCAGCACCAGGGACAGGACCCAAGGGAATGAGCAGTTCTTC. The encoded protein is CASTRDRTQGNEQFF.

In its sample, this clone was seen a few times. This sequence joins TRBV9 and TRBJ1-1, with 8 bases that match TRBD1. This CDR3 has 14 amino acids. The V and J ends lost 4 bases and 0 bases, in that order; junction bases with no gene match: 2. CDR1 is SGDLS, CDR2 YYNGEE, per germline. The CDR3: CASSSGQVNTEAFF. Written as DNA, the CDR3 is TGTGCCAGCAGCTCGGGACAGGTGAACACTGAAGCTTTCTTT.

The chain joins TRBV27 to TRBJ2-7; 9 positions agree with TRBD2. CDR1 is MNHEY and CDR2 is SMNVEV in the germline V gene (reference sequence). V trimming: 6 bases; J trimming: 5 bases; junction bases outside the gene matches: 5. The CDR3 contains 13 residues. The CDR3 here is CASRDSGRDEQYF. CDR3 DNA: TGTGCCAGCAGGGATAGCGGGAGAGACGAGCAGTACTTC.

In DNA form, the CDR3 reads TGTGCCAGCAGTCGCTCGACTAGCGGGACAGATACGCAGTATTTT. Translation gives CASSRSTSGTDTQYF. The V call is TRBV4-2, the J call TRBJ2-3, with 10 bases aligning to TRBD2. CDR1 is LGHNA and CDR2 is YNFKEQ in the germline V gene. The CDR3 runs to 15 residues. Trimming took 6 bases from V and 3 from J; bases not matched to a gene: 6.

The V and J genes are TRBV29-1 and TRBJ2-7; a possible D gene is TRBD2 (6 bases). V lost 5 bases and J lost 2, with 16 bases in between. This CDR3 has 14 amino acids. Per the germline V gene, CDR1 is SQVTM and CDR2 is ANQGSEA. Here the CDR3 reads CSVSRDWMAYEQYF. DNA for the CDR3: TGCAGCGTTTCCCGGGACTGGATGGCCTACGAGCAGTACTTC.

The chain has TRBV7-8 and TRBJ1-2, with 9 bases identical to TRBD1. The ends lost 6 bases at V and 8 bases at J; junction bases unmatched: 7. Germline lookup yields CDR1 SGHVS and CDR2 FQNEAQ. The CDR3 totals 13 residues. The CDR3 is CASSPDRGGGYTF. The DNA of the CDR3 is TGTGCCAGCAGTCCAGACAGGGGGGGAGGCTACACCTTC.

This clone was detected only once. This sequence joins TRBV28 and TRBJ1-2; D is ambiguous. CDR1 is MDHEN, CDR2 SYDVKM, per germline. The CDR3 spans 14 residues. The ends were cut back, 6 bases at V and 0 bases at J, with 11 bases in the middle. The CDR3 DNA reads TGTGCCAGCAGCGTCGCGGGTGCTAACTATGGCTACACCTTC. This codes for CASSVAGANYGYTF.